Below are 7 T cell receptor beta chains sequenced from a single sample in a study of T cells in Graves' hyperthyroidism and ophthalmopathy. TCR beta CDR3 region amplification was performed from RNA transcripts. RT-PCR in the first round (using the HTBI primer set) targeted the TCR CDR3. TCRdb processed the multiplex PCR reads anew with MiXCR; each CDR3 protein has one entry. The sample contains 650,000 to 850,000 distinct CDR3 sequences, approximately 18% of which appear only once. The specimen sequenced was blood. The origin of the receptors is a woman aged 45-65 years with Graves' hyperthyroidism that later progressed to Graves' ophthalmopathy.

The CDR3 loop reads CASSLIGGNQPQHF. In nucleotides, the CDR3 is TGTGCCAGCAGCTTAATCGGTGGCAATCAGCCCCAGCATTTT. This chain connects TRBV7-9 to TRBJ1-5; D is unclear. CDR3 size: 14 residues. CDR1 is SEHNR and CDR2 is FQNEAQ in the germline V gene (reference sequence). Trimming cost V 2 bases and J 2 bases, with 7 bases left between them.

This clonotype came up many times. The chain combines TRBV15 with TRBJ1-4; no clear D. V was shortened by 0 bases and J by 8 bases, with 7 bases between the two germline ends. CDR3 size: 13 residues. Germline CDR1 and CDR2: LNHNV and YYDKDF (reference sequence). CDR3 region: CATSRDPREKLFF. DNA of the CDR3: TGTGCCACCAGCAGAGACCCCAGGGAAAAACTGTTTTTT.

A remark on this clonotype: This may come from a read error, since a much larger clone is one base off. The CDR3 region is CSARDVGLETQYF. In DNA form, the CDR3 reads TGCAGTGCTAGAGACGTCGGGCTGGAGACCCAGTACTTC. This sequence joins TRBV20-1 and TRBJ2-5; D is unresolved. Trimming cost V 0 bases and J 5 bases, with 10 bases left between them. The CDR3 extends over 13 amino acids. The germline CDR1 and CDR2 sequences are DFQATT and SNEGSKA (reference sequence).

The genes are TRBV5-1 and TRBJ2-5; TRBD1 might be the D (6 bases). Germline V gives CDR1 SGHRS, CDR2 YFSETQ. The CDR3 is made up of 17 amino acids. Trimming left V 4 bases short and J 0 bases short, with 19 bases between. CDR3 protein: CASSPVRDTRNQETQYF. The CDR3 DNA sequence: TGCGCCAGCAGCCCCGTCCGGGACACAAGGAACCAAGAGACCCAGTACTTC.

The chain has TRBV25-1 and TRBJ1-4; 8 bases agree with TRBD1. Germline CDR1 and CDR2: MGHDK and SYGVNS. The CDR3 spans 17 residues. J was trimmed by 5 bases and V by 3 bases; bases with no gene match: 11. CDR3 nucleotide sequence: TGTGCCAGCAGTGACCTCGGGACAGGAGCCGGGAATGAAAAACTGTTTTTT. This sequence encodes CASSDLGTGAGNEKLFF.

There are a few counts of this clonotype. This chain connects TRBV6-5 to TRBJ2-3; 14 bases agree with TRBD2. Germline V gene lookup returns CDR1 MNHEY and CDR2 SVGAGI. Trimming cost V 2 bases and J 2 bases; bases outside gene matches: 3. This CDR3 contains 17 residues. The CDR3 region has the DNA TGTGCCAGCAGTTACCTGGGACTAGCGGGGGACACAGATACGCAGTATTTT. Translating it yields CASSYLGLAGDTDTQYF.

This clonotype has a count of ten or more. The chain combines TRBV3-1 with TRBJ1-2; no clear D gene. The V end was cut by 1 base, the J end by 8 bases, with 17 bases between. Germline CDR1 is LGHDT and CDR2 is YNNKEL (reference sequence). The CDR3 covers 15 residues. CDR3 sequence: CASSQVEGGEEGYTF. The CDR3 DNA is TGTGCCAGCAGCCAAGTAGAAGGCGGGGAGGAGGGCTACACCTTC.